This TCR beta chain was documented in a study of T cell responses to AZD1222 COVID-19 vaccine. This clone turned up a few times. Repertoires were generated with immunoSEQ multiplex PCR, while TCRdb's copy carries only in-frame clones and drops some. The data show about 160,000 clones, with 92% seen just once and approximately 1.1% held by the top ten. The V end lost 1 base, the J end lost 2 bases, and 12 bases lay between the germline ends. CDR1 and CDR2 from the germline V gene are LGHDT and YNNKEL (reference sequence). The CDR3 totals 15 residues. The rearrangement links TRBV3-1 (or the pseudogene TRBV3-2) to TRBJ2-7, with D unresolved. The sequence was obtained from an adult who received the AZD1222 COVID-19 vaccine. This material consisted of peripheral blood, taken 28 days after the second AZD1222 dose. CDR3 nucleotides: TGTGCCAGCAGCCAAGCTCATGGCCTTCCCTACGAGCAGTACTTC. Translating it yields CASSQAHGLPYEQYF.